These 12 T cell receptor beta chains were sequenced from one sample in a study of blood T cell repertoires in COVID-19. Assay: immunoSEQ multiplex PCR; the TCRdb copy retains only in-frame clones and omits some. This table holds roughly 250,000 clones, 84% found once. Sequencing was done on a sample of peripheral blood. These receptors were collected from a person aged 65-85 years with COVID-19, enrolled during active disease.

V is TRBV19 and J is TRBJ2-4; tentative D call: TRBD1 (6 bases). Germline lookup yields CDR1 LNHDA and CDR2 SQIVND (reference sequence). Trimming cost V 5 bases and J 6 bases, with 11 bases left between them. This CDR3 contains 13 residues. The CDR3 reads CASSSGHLNIQYF. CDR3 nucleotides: TGTGCCAGTAGTTCGGGACACCTAAACATTCAGTACTTC. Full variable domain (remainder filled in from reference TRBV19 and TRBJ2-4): DGGITQSPKYLFRKEGQNVTLSCEQNLNHDAMYWYRQDPGQGLRLIYYSQIVNDFQKGDIAEGYSVSREKKESFPLTVTSAQKNPTAFYLCASSSGHLNIQYFGAGTRLSVL.

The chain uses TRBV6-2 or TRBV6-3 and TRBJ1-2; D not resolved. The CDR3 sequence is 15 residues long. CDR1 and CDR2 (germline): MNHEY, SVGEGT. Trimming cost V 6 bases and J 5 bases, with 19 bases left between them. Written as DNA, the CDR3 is TGTGCCAGCAGCAGGAGGACCAGTCGGGTGTATGGCTACACCTTC. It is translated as CASSRRTSRVYGYTF.

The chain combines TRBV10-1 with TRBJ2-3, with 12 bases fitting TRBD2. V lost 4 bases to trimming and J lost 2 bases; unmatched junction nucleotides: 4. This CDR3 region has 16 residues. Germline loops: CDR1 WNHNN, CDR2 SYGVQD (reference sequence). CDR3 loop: CASSASGRATTDTQYF. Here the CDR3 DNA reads TGCGCCAGCAGTGCTAGCGGGAGGGCCACCACAGATACGCAGTATTTT.

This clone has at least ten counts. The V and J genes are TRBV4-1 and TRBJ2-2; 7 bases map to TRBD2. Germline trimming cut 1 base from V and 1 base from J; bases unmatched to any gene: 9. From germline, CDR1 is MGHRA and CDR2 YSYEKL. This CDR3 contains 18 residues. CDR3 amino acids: CASSQGRVTSLNTGELFF. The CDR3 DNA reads TGCGCCAGCAGCCAAGGACGGGTGACTAGCTTGAACACCGGGGAGCTGTTTTTT.

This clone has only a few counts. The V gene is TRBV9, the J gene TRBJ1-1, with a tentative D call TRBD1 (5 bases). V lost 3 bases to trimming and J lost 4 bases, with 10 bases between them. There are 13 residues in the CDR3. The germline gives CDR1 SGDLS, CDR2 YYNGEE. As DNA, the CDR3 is TGTGCCAGCAGCGAACGGGACTTCACTGAAGCTTTCTTT. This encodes CASSERDFTEAFF.

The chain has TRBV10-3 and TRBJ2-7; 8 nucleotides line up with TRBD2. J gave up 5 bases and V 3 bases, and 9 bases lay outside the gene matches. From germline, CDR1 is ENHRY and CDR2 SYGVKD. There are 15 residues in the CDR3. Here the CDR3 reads CAISDWTSGSDEQYF. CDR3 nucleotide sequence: TGTGCCATCAGTGATTGGACCAGCGGGAGCGACGAGCAGTACTTC.

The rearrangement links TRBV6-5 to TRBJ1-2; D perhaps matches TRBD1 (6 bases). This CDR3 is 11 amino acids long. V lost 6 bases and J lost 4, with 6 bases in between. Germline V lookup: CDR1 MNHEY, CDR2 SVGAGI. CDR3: CASRDSYGYTF. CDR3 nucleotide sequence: TGTGCCAGCAGGGACAGCTATGGCTACACCTTC.

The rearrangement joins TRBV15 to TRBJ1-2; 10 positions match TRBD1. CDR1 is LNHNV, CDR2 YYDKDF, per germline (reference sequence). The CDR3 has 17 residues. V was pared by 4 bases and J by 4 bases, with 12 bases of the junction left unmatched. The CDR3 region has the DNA TGTGCCACCAGCAACCCGACAGGGGGCCGGGGAAGCTATGGCTACACCTTC. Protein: CATSNPTGGRGSYGYTF.

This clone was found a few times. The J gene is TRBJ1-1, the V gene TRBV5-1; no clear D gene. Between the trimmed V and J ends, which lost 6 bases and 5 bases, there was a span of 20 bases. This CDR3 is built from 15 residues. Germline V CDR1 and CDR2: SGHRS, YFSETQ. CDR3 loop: CASMGPGGLTTEAFF. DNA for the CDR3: TGCGCCAGCATGGGTCCCGGAGGCTTAACAACTGAAGCTTTCTTT.

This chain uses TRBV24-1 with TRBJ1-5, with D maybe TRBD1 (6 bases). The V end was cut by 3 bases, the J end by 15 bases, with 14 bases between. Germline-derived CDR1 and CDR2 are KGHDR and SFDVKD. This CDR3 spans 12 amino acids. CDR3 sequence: CATSDRGQPPHF. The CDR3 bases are TGTGCCACCAGTGATAGAGGACAGCCGCCGCATTTT.

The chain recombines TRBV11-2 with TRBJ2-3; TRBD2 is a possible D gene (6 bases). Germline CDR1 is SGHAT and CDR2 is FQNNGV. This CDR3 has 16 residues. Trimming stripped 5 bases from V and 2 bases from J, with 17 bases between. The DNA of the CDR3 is TGTGCCAGCAGCACGAGCGGGTCCGAAATCACAGATACGCAGTATTTT. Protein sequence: CASSTSGSEITDTQYF.

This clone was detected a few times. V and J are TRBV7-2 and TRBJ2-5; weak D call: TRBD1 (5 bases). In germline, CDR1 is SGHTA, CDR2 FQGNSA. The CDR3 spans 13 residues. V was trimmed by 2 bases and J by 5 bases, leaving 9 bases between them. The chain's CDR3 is CASSLRRAETQYF. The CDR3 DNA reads TGTGCCAGCAGCTTACGCAGGGCCGAGACCCAGTACTTC.